Shown below are 26 T cell receptor beta chains from a single sample sequenced in a study of CD8 T cells in Susac syndrome (dated by TCRdb to between 2018 and 2021). To prepare the library, the immunoSEQ multiplex PCR assay was applied. RNA was extracted using the RNeasy kit, and about 0.45 to 1 microgram was reverse transcribed with random hexamers. The raw public data were reprocessed by TCRdb itself: fastp quality trimming at Q25, MiXCR clonotype calling, in-frame beta chains only. Each record represents a unique CDR3 protein, reported with the most common genes and DNA among its rows. In all, the sample holds more than 70,000 distinct CDR3 sequences, and around 90% of those were seen once. Roughly 0.49% of the sample comes from the top ten. Sequencing used CD8+ T cells from PBMCs. These TCRs come from a human donor with multiple sclerosis.

In DNA, the CDR3 is TGTGCCAGCAGCCTCGGACTAGCGGGGAACAATGAGCAGTTCTTC. It encodes CASSLGLAGNNEQFF. The rearrangement uses TRBV7-2 and TRBJ2-1, with 12 positions matching TRBD2. Germline CDR1 is SGHTA and CDR2 is FQGNSA. The trim removed 5 bases at V and 5 bases at J, leaving 4 bases unmatched. The CDR3 runs 15 residues.

The CDR3 loop is CASSYSGALEAFF. The CDR3 DNA reads as TGTGCCAGCAGTTACTCCGGGGCCCTAGAAGCTTTCTTT. The chain links TRBV6-5 to TRBJ1-1; the D gene is possibly TRBD1 (5 bases). Germline assignment: CDR1 MNHEY and CDR2 SVGAGI. V lost 0 bases, J lost 8 bases, and 10 bases lay in between. The CDR3 runs 13 residues.

The chain employs TRBV4-1 and TRBJ2-7; 8 bases agree with TRBD2. The germline gives CDR1 MGHRA, CDR2 YSYEKL. Unmatched junction bases numbered 9, after V lost 6 bases and J lost 2 bases. This CDR3 region has 15 residues. The CDR3 protein is CASSLTSGGAYEQYF. In nucleotides, the CDR3 is TGCGCCAGCAGTCTTACTAGCGGCGGAGCCTACGAGCAGTACTTC.

CDR3 bases: TGTGCCAGCTCGGGACTAGCGGGAGGTGTGAAGTACTTC. It yields the protein CASSGLAGGVKYF. The J gene is TRBJ2-7, the V gene TRBV7-6; 15 bases match TRBD2. The V gene's germline CDR1 is SGHVS and CDR2 FNYEAQ. This CDR3 contains 13 residues. V shed 8 bases and J 11 bases; nucleotides not matched to a gene: 7.

This clonotype was observed once. This chain uses TRBV5-1 with TRBJ2-7, with 7 bases fitting TRBD2. This CDR3 comprises 13 residues. Germline CDR1 SGHRS, CDR2 YFSETQ. The J segment lost 4 bases and the V segment lost 4 bases, leaving 5 bases of the junction unmatched. The CDR3 reads CASSPGLYYEQYF. The CDR3 nucleotides are TGCGCCAGCAGCCCGGGACTATATTACGAGCAGTACTTC.

V is TRBV12-3 or TRBV12-4 and J is TRBJ2-1, with D hard to call. The CDR3 has 13 amino acids. V lost 3 bases, J lost 4 bases, and 7 bases lay in between. CDR3 DNA: TGTGCCAGCAGTTTCCCCGAATACAATGAGCAGTTCTTC. Translation gives CASSFPEYNEQFF.

The chain joins TRBV12-3 or TRBV12-4 to TRBJ2-3, with D uncertain. V lost 5 bases and J lost 5, with 11 bases in between. The CDR3 contains 13 residues. DNA for the CDR3: TGTGCCAGCAGTCACAGATACCTAGATACGCAGTATTTT. This sequence encodes CASSHRYLDTQYF.

The chain couples TRBV27 to TRBJ2-3; D remains unclear. Per germline, CDR1 MNHEY and CDR2 SMNVEV (reference sequence). There are 14 residues in the CDR3. V was cut by 3 bases and J by 2 bases, with 9 bases left in between. CDR3 bases: TGTGCCAGCAGTTTTTTCGGAACCACAGATACGCAGTATTTT. Its translation is CASSFFGTTDTQYF.

The CDR3 region has the DNA TGTGCCAGCAGCCTCCCTCGGAGTAATGAAAAACTGTTTTTT. This gives the protein CASSLPRSNEKLFF. The chain uses TRBV28 and TRBJ1-4, with D unresolved. Germline assignment: CDR1 MDHEN and CDR2 SYDVKM. The CDR3 is 14 residues long. V was trimmed by 6 bases and J by 4 bases, leaving 12 bases between them. The full variable domain, its missing parts supplied by reference TRBV28 and TRBJ1-4, is DVKVTQSSRYLVKRTGEKVFLECVQDMDHENMFWYRQDPGLGLRLIYFSYDVKMKEKGDIPEGYSVSREKKERFSLILESASTNQTSMYLCASSLPRSNEKLFFGSGTQLSVL.

This sequence joins TRBV30 and TRBJ2-7; TRBD2 is a possible D gene (5 bases). CDR3 size: 14 residues. In germline, CDR1 is GTSNPN, CDR2 SVGIG (reference sequence). The V and J ends lost 4 bases and 3 bases respectively, with 16 bases between them. This CDR3 is CAWNLDWVGYEQYF. The CDR3 DNA sequence: TGTGCCTGGAACTTGGACTGGGTAGGCTACGAGCAGTACTTC.

The chain links TRBV6-1 to TRBJ2-7; tentatively, D is TRBD1 (6 bases). Germline V gene sequence: CDR1 MNHNS, CDR2 SASEGT. The CDR3 loop spans 16 amino acids. The V gene lost 0 bases and the J gene lost 5 bases, with 17 bases spanning the gap. Here the CDR3 DNA reads TGTGCCAGCAGTGAAGCAGGGGACATTCTCCTCGACGAGCAGTACTTC. Residues: CASSEAGDILLDEQYF.

The chain joins TRBV29-1 to TRBJ2-5; D may be TRBD1 (6 bases). This CDR3 has 11 amino acids. From germline, CDR1 is SQVTM and CDR2 ANQGSEA. The V end was cut by 7 bases, the J end by 3 bases, with 9 bases between. Here the CDR3 reads CSGRTEETQYF. Here the CDR3 DNA reads TGCAGCGGGAGGACAGAAGAGACCCAGTACTTC. The full variable domain, with the rest looked up from reference TRBV29-1 and TRBJ2-5, is SAVISQKPSRDICQRGTSLTIQCQVDSQVTMMFWYRQQPGQSLTLIATANQGSEATYESGFVIDKFPISRPNLTFSTLTVSNMSPEDSSIYLCSGRTEETQYFGPGTRLLVL.

V gene TRBV9 combines with J gene TRBJ2-2; maybe TRBD1 (6 bases). Trimming left V 3 bases short and J 1 base short, with 13 bases between. The CDR3 is 16 residues long. Germline V gene lookup returns CDR1 SGDLS and CDR2 YYNGEE. CDR3 region: CASSGSPGQNTGELFF. CDR3 nucleotide sequence: TGTGCCAGCAGCGGAAGCCCGGGACAGAACACCGGGGAGCTGTTTTTT.

This rearrangement joins TRBV29-1 to TRBJ2-4; TRBD1 matches 9 bases. The CDR3 has 15 residues. Trimming removed 7 bases from V and 1 base from J; junction bases left unmatched: 8. Germline loops: CDR1 SQVTM, CDR2 ANQGSEA. CDR3 nucleotides: TGCAGCGCCCATGACAGGGGGTCGGCCAAAAACATTCAGTACTTC. Encoded protein: CSAHDRGSAKNIQYF.

This rearrangement joins TRBV4-1 to TRBJ2-1; tentatively, D is TRBD1 (5 bases). CDR1 MGHRA and CDR2 YSYEKL come from the germline V gene. This CDR3 region has 13 residues. Deletions cut 0 bases from V and 10 bases from J, with 10 bases between. In DNA form, the CDR3 reads TGCGCCAGCAGCCAAGATCCAGGGAAAGAGCAGTTCTTC. Translated: CASSQDPGKEQFF.

In DNA, the CDR3 is TGCGCCAGCAGTTCACGTAATAGCAATCAGCCCCAGCATTTT. Translation gives CASSSRNSNQPQHF. The chain employs TRBV10-1 and TRBJ1-5; D is uncertain. Germline V gene data show CDR1 as WNHNN and CDR2 as SYGVQD (reference sequence). The CDR3 spans 14 residues. V was pared by 5 bases and J by 0 bases, with 8 bases between.

The chain carries TRBV28 and TRBJ2-7; the D is unclear. The CDR3 loop spans 16 amino acids. From germline, CDR1 is MDHEN and CDR2 SYDVKM. The germline V and J ends were trimmed by 3 bases and 2 bases, with 17 bases remaining between them. The CDR3 DNA sequence: TGTGCCAGCAGTTTCGGACGCGAGGTTGTAGCCTACGAGCAGTACTTC. Translated: CASSFGREVVAYEQYF.

This clonotype was picked up one time. The chain links TRBV7-8 to TRBJ2-3, with D perhaps TRBD1 (6 bases). CDR1 and CDR2 from the germline V gene are SGHVS and FQNEAQ. The germline V and J ends were trimmed by 4 bases and 6 bases, with 17 bases remaining between them. This CDR3 comprises 15 residues. The CDR3 region is CASSSELGRGDTQYF. The DNA of the CDR3 is TGTGCCAGCAGCTCCGAACTGGGCAGGGGCGATACGCAGTATTTT.

This rearrangement joins TRBV19 to TRBJ2-5; D possibly corresponds to TRBD1 (6 bases). The germline V gene has CDR1 LNHDA and CDR2 SQIVND (reference sequence). Trimming shortened V by 3 bases and J by 8 bases, and 13 bases separated the two germline ends. The CDR3 extends over 13 amino acids. The CDR3 sequence: CASSIRLGGTQYF. The CDR3 region has the DNA TGTGCCAGTAGTATTCGGCTAGGGGGAACCCAGTACTTC.

CDR3 residues: CASSLEGGGTDTQYF. CDR3 sequence (DNA): TGTGCCAGCAGTTTAGAAGGGGGCGGCACAGATACGCAGTATTTT. The J gene is TRBJ2-3, the V gene TRBV12-3 or TRBV12-4; 7 bases are shared with TRBD1. The CDR3 covers 15 residues. V lost 1 base and J lost 1; bases outside the gene matches: 2.

The chain employs TRBV4-3 and TRBJ2-7, with D possibly TRBD2 on 5 matching bases. This CDR3 is 15 amino acids long. With 0 bases removed from V and 6 bases from J, the gap between germline ends came to 15 bases. Germline V gene data show CDR1 as LGHNA and CDR2 as YSLEER. For the CDR3, the DNA is TGCGCCAGCAGCCAAGATTTACTAGTCTCGTCCGAGCAGTACTTC. This encodes CASSQDLLVSSEQYF.

This chain links TRBV20-1 with TRBJ2-1, with D possibly being TRBD1 or TRBD2 (6 bases each). V dropped 5 bases and J dropped 2 bases, with 16 bases sitting between them. The CDR3 has 15 amino acids. The germline gives CDR1 DFQATT, CDR2 SNEGSKA (reference sequence). CDR3 sequence reads: CSAPRGGGTYNEQFF. In DNA, the CDR3 is TGCAGTGCTCCTAGAGGAGGGGGGACCTACAATGAGCAGTTCTTC.

J is TRBJ1-1 and V is TRBV6-5; D not certain. The CDR3 extends over 14 amino acids. Trimming left V 3 bases short and J 4 bases short, with 12 bases between. In germline, CDR1 is MNHEY, CDR2 SVGAGI. CDR3 sequence reads: CASSYRVEGTEAFF. CDR3 bases: TGTGCCAGCAGTTATAGAGTTGAGGGCACTGAAGCTTTCTTT.

This clonotype was detected a few times. The chain couples TRBV4-1 to TRBJ2-6; no firm D call. V shed 4 bases and J shed 4 bases, with 11 bases lying between them. Per the germline V gene, CDR1 is MGHRA and CDR2 is YSYEKL. The CDR3 contains 15 residues. The CDR3 DNA is TGCGCCAGCAGCCTGGGAACAGCCGGGGCCAACGTCCTGACTTTC. Amino acid sequence: CASSLGTAGANVLTF.

The J gene is TRBJ2-6, the V gene TRBV12-5, with TRBD2 as a possible D gene (5 bases). Germline assignment: CDR1 LGHNT and CDR2 FRNRAP. This CDR3 is 15 amino acids long. Deletions cut 2 bases from V and 2 bases from J, with 7 bases between. CDR3 amino acids: CASGLSRAGANVLTF. CDR3 sequence (DNA): TGTGCTAGTGGTTTGTCGAGGGCTGGGGCCAACGTCCTGACTTTC.

V is TRBV20-1 and J is TRBJ1-1, with 7 nucleotides matching TRBD1. This CDR3 contains 12 residues. Germline assignment: CDR1 DFQATT and CDR2 SNEGSKA (reference sequence). The J segment lost 3 bases and the V segment lost 2 bases, leaving 0 bases of the junction unmatched. CDR3 region: CSARTGDTEAFF. The CDR3 DNA is TGCAGTGCTAGAACAGGGGACACTGAAGCTTTCTTT.